Sequencing of this T cell receptor (beta chain) was carried out in a study of blood T cell repertoires in COVID-19. Assay: immunoSEQ multiplex PCR; the TCRdb copy retains only in-frame clones and omits some. This table holds tens of thousands of clones, roughly 90% found once. The CDR3 loop spans 16 amino acids. V lost 4 bases and J lost 5; bases outside the gene matches: 10. The germline V gene has CDR1 SGHNT and CDR2 YYREEE (reference sequence). The sample consisted of peripheral blood. The source is a man in his 60s with acute or convalescent COVID-19. The genes are TRBV5-4 and TRBJ2-2, with TRBD1 identical over 8 bases. The CDR3 protein is CASSQIHGTGTGELFF. The CDR3 coding sequence is TGTGCCAGCAGCCAGATCCACGGGACAGGAACCGGGGAGCTGTTTTTT. The variable domain in full, with the rest retrieved from reference TRBV5-4 and TRBJ2-2, is ETGVTQSPTHLIKTRGQQVTLRCSSQSGHNTVSWYQQALGQGPQFIFQYYREEENGRGNFPPRFSGLQFPNYSSELNVNALELDDSALYLCASSQIHGTGTGELFFGEGSRLTVL.